This is a list of T cell receptor beta chains from one sample in a study of tumor and adjacent non-tumor tissue in lung cancer. TCRdb analysed the multiplex PCR reads with MiXCR anew, one entry per CDR3 protein. The sample has around 210,000 distinct CDR3 sequences, 71% seen once. The material sequenced was lung tumor tissue. These receptors were obtained from a man aged 55 to 70 with non-small cell lung cancer. CDR3s include the opening cysteine and the closing phenylalanine or tryptophan.

V: TRBV28
J: TRBJ2-1
CDR3: CASSSVAGSRYNEQFF

V: TRBV20-1
J: TRBJ1-4
CDR3: CSAGTEQDLSRPNEKLFF

V: TRBV20-1
J: TRBJ2-5
CDR3: CSARRGRETQYF

V: TRBV12-3/TRBV12-4
J: -
CDR3: CASSSDTTFKQFF

V: TRBV11-2
J: TRBJ1-6
CDR3: CASSLLPPTSLGGSYNLPLHF

V: TRBV20-1
J: TRBJ1-3
CDR3: CSAGKKGGGGTIYF

V: TRBV6-1
J: TRBJ2-3
CDR3: CASSDQGLGADTQYF

V: TRBV5-1
J: TRBJ2-5
CDR3: CASTYSPGTVGETQYF

V: TRBV7-9
J: TRBJ1-4
CDR3: CASSLDQHEKLFF

V: TRBV28
J: TRBJ1-5
CDR3: CASRRGTGNSGQPQHF

V: TRBV7-8
J: TRBJ2-1
CDR3: CVSSQGLTGANSIDQFF

V: TRBV20-1
J: TRBJ1-1
CDR3: CSAHWGNTEAFF

V: TRBV29-1
J: TRBJ2-1
CDR3: CYAIIPGRGINEQFF

V: TRBV11-1
J: TRBJ2-7
CDR3: CASSSSERGPYEQYF

V: TRBV11-3
J: TRBJ2-3
CDR3: CASNFLAEGADTQYF

V: TRBV4-3
J: TRBJ2-3
CDR3: CASSLGTWTDTLYF

V: TRBV11-2
J: TRBJ2-2
CDR3: CVSSLAGFPNTGELFF

V: TRBV6-1
J: TRBJ1-6
CDR3: CASSPGLLYNSPLHF

V: TRBV5-6
J: TRBJ1-2
CDR3: CASSLVTGTGDRKDGYTF

V: TRBV6-5
J: TRBJ2-7
CDR3: CASSYSKGRVSYEQYF

V: TRBV11-2
J: TRBJ2-5
CDR3: CDSSYGTGGHETQYF

V: TRBV12-3/TRBV12-4
J: TRBJ2-5
CDR3: CASSLAGWQGETQYF

V: TRBV4-2
J: TRBJ2-5
CDR3: CASSRRGGKETQYF

V: TRBV28
J: TRBJ1-2
CDR3: CASNYGGNANYGYTF

V: TRBV11-3
J: TRBJ2-6
CDR3: CASIPAGTSGANVLTF

V: TRBV11-2
J: TRBJ2-4
CDR3: CASNSPRGGDKNIQYF

V: TRBV7-8
J: TRBJ2-5
CDR3: CASSFRRGLQETQYF

V: TRBV11-1
J: TRBJ2-4
CDR3: CASSLYSKNIEYF

V: TRBV29-1
J: TRBJ2-5
CDR3: CSVGGRLQETQYF

V: TRBV5-4
J: TRBJ2-3
CDR3: CASGRQWAGNTQYF

V: TRBV7-2
J: TRBJ1-1
CDR3: CAGSIRTGIAETLF

V: TRBV6-1
J: TRBJ2-3
CDR3: CASSESLAGGPYTQYF

V: TRBV20-1
J: TRBJ2-3
CDR3: CSARTPGHDKDTRYF

V: TRBV5-4
J: TRBJ1-5
CDR3: CASSYSPFRIQPQHF

V: TRBV11-3
J: TRBJ1-5
CDR3: CARSWGSNQPQHF

V: TRBV20-1
J: TRBJ2-3
CDR3: CSASLLLAGELDTQYF

V: TRBV4-2
J: TRBJ2-3
CDR3: CASSQDGTSGSTYAQYF

V: TRBV6-5
J: TRBJ2-2
CDR3: CASSYYPGELFF

V: TRBV6-5
J: TRBJ2-3
CDR3: CASSLIAGGPNTQCF

V: TRBV5-4
J: TRBJ1-1
CDR3: CASNLQGNTEAFF

V: TRBV24-1
J: TRBJ2-2
CDR3: CATSALGAGELFF

V: TRBV20-1
J: TRBJ2-1
CDR3: CSARDPQDLSYNEQFF

V: TRBV11-2
J: TRBJ2-5
CDR3: CASSIGYSASGTQYF

V: TRBV12-3/TRBV12-4
J: TRBJ2-5
CDR3: CASRRDSLNTETQYF

V: TRBV7-9
J: TRBJ1-6
CDR3: CASSPKDRGNSPLHF

V: TRBV11-2
J: TRBJ2-1
CDR3: CASSLGTYNEQFF

V: TRBV13
J: TRBJ1-1
CDR3: CASSFGTGVRGTEPFF

V: TRBV28
J: TRBJ1-1
CDR3: CASCLRGQGVTEAFF

V: TRBV7-8
J: TRBJ2-1
CDR3: CASSQGLVGTNSIDQFF

V: TRBV20-1
J: TRBJ2-7
CDR3: CSAPHTGGASYDQYF

V: TRBV20-1
J: TRBJ2-4
CDR3: CSARRVVGKNIQYF

V: TRBV6-1
J: TRBJ2-7
CDR3: CASSESRVYPYEQYF

V: TRBV6-2/TRBV6-3
J: TRBJ2-1
CDR3: CASSWTAYEQFF

V: TRBV20-1
J: TRBJ1-5
CDR3: CSIEDRGLVNQPQHF

V: TRBV10-1
J: TRBJ1-2
CDR3: CARTQGVAYGYTF

V: TRBV6-5
J: TRBJ2-1
CDR3: CASSSQGASVNEQFF

V: TRBV20-1
J: TRBJ2-5
CDR3: CSATTDRGRETQYF

V: TRBV20-1
J: TRBJ2-1
CDR3: CSARTSGSSPYNEQFF

V: TRBV11-2
J: TRBJ2-7
CDR3: CANSLDWVAFTGGPYEQYF